The 19 T cell receptor beta chains listed next were all sequenced from one sample in a study of beta chain features in type 1 diabetes. Expressed TCRB transcripts were sequenced because the entire RNA isolate underwent reverse transcription. The repertoire was sequenced with immunoSEQ multiplex PCR; TCRdb's copy has only in-frame clones and lacks some. The sample holds hundreds of thousands of clones, less than 20% seen once. Material for sequencing was naive CD4+ T cells from blood. The origin of the receptors is a man younger than 30 in good health.

This clone was detected a few times. The chain uses TRBV30 and TRBJ1-1, with D maybe TRBD1 (6 bases). V was shortened by 5 bases and J by 7 bases, with 14 bases between the two germline ends. Germline lookup yields CDR1 GTSNPN and CDR2 SVGIG (reference sequence). CDR3 length equals 12 residues. The CDR3 sequence is CAWGQSSLEAFF. The CDR3 DNA is TGTGCCTGGGGACAGAGCAGCCTTGAAGCTTTCTTT.

DNA for the CDR3: TGTGCCAGCAGTTGGGCACAGGGCCTCGGCAATCAGCCCCAGCATTTT. Translation: CASSWAQGLGNQPQHF. The chain links TRBV28 to TRBJ1-5; the D gene is possibly TRBD1 (6 bases). Trimming left V 4 bases short and J 2 bases short, with 15 bases between. This CDR3 comprises 16 residues. Germline lookup yields CDR1 MDHEN and CDR2 SYDVKM.

The chain carries TRBV7-9 and TRBJ2-7, with 8 bases matching TRBD1. J lost 0 bases, V lost 10 bases, and 8 bases had no gene match. This CDR3 contains 14 residues. Per germline, CDR1 SEHNR and CDR2 FQNEAQ (reference sequence). In DNA form, the CDR3 reads TGTGCCACCGGGAGACAGGGGATCTCCTACGAGCAGTACTTC. Its translation: CATGRQGISYEQYF.

The chain combines TRBV10-3 with TRBJ2-7; perhaps D is TRBD1 or TRBD2 (6 bases each). V was clipped by 7 bases and J by 3 bases, with 13 bases between them. Germline assignment: CDR1 ENHRY and CDR2 SYGVKD. CDR3 length equals 13 residues. Here the CDR3 DNA reads TGTGCCATCACCGGGGGCCCGGGCTACGAGCAGTACTTC. Protein: CAITGGPGYEQYF.

The rearrangement joins TRBV2 to TRBJ1-1, with TRBD1 matching 11 bases. This CDR3 is built from 15 residues. Trimming removed 9 bases from V and 4 bases from J; junction bases left unmatched: 10. Per the germline V gene, CDR1 is SNHLY and CDR2 is FYNNEI. CDR3 sequence (DNA): TGTGCCAGTGCCGGGACAGGGGGGTTTACCACTGAAGCTTTCTTT. Amino acid sequence: CASAGTGGFTTEAFF.

The V call is TRBV4-1, the J call TRBJ1-2; a weak D match, TRBD1 (6 bases). V gave up 7 bases and J gave up 8 bases, with 20 bases separating them. Germline V gene lookup returns CDR1 MGHRA and CDR2 YSYEKL. The CDR3 consists of 14 residues. The CDR3 DNA sequence: TGCGCCAGCACCCTCCCAGGCAGGGGTATCGGCTACACCTTC. Protein: CASTLPGRGIGYTF.

This clone was seen a few times. The chain links TRBV27 to TRBJ2-5, with D perhaps given as TRBD1 or TRBD2 (6 bases each). The CDR3 is 15 amino acids. V lost 0 bases, J lost 5 bases, and 13 bases lay in between. Germline CDR1 is MNHEY and CDR2 is SMNVEV (reference sequence). This chain's CDR3 is CASSLSPGGRETQYF. In DNA, the CDR3 is TGTGCCAGCAGTTTATCCCCCGGGGGCCGGGAGACCCAGTACTTC.

This chain connects TRBV18 to TRBJ2-7; 13 nucleotides match TRBD2. The CDR3 runs 15 residues. After removal of 0 bases from V and 6 bases from J, the junction contained 2 bases not matched to a gene. Germline loops: CDR1 KGHSH, CDR2 LQKENI. Written as DNA, the CDR3 is TGTGCCAGCTCACCACCGGGACTAGCGGGGAGCGAGCAGTACTTC. Protein: CASSPPGLAGSEQYF.

This clone was observed a handful of times. The chain employs TRBV4-2 and TRBJ2-1; 16 nucleotides match TRBD2. The CDR3 length is 18 residues. Unmatched junction bases numbered 7, after V lost 5 bases and J lost 3 bases. Looked up from germline, CDR1 is LGHNA and CDR2 is YNFKEQ. The CDR3 DNA reads as TGTGCCAGCAGCACGGGGACTAGCGGGGGGGCCTTCTACAATGAGCAGTTCTTC. This gives the protein CASSTGTSGGAFYNEQFF.

This clone occurred a few times. The chain links TRBV7-9 to TRBJ1-1; TRBD1 matches at 7 bases. CDR1 and CDR2 (germline): SEHNR, FQNEAQ (reference sequence). Trimming removed 0 bases from V and 3 bases from J; junction bases left unmatched: 1. The CDR3 loop spans 14 amino acids. This CDR3 reads CASSLARGDTEAFF. In DNA, the CDR3 is TGTGCCAGCAGCTTAGCCAGGGGGGACACTGAAGCTTTCTTT.

This clone was picked up a small number of times. The rearrangement joins TRBV27 to TRBJ2-7; D tentatively fits TRBD1 or TRBD2 (5 bases each). The V and J ends lost 3 bases and 3 bases respectively, with 12 bases between them. In germline, CDR1 is MNHEY, CDR2 SMNVEV (reference sequence). This CDR3 region has 14 residues. CDR3 coding DNA: TGTGCCAGCAGTTTTGGGACGGCGGACTACGAGCAGTACTTC. Amino acids: CASSFGTADYEQYF.

In its sample, this clone was seen a few times. The V and J genes are TRBV29-1 and TRBJ2-3; 8 bases are shared with TRBD1. Looked up from germline, CDR1 is SQVTM and CDR2 is ANQGSEA. Trimming removed 7 bases from V and 3 bases from J; junction bases left unmatched: 9. The CDR3 runs 14 residues. The CDR3 loop reads CSESDRGKTDTQYF. The CDR3 DNA reads TGCAGCGAATCCGACAGGGGTAAAACAGATACGCAGTATTTT.

This clone was picked up a small number of times. The rearrangement uses TRBV2 and TRBJ1-3, with D tentatively TRBD1 (6 bases). The CDR3 extends over 15 amino acids. V shed 4 bases and J shed 0 bases, with 10 bases lying between them. Germline loops: CDR1 SNHLY, CDR2 FYNNEI. Here the CDR3 DNA reads TGTGCCAGCAGTGGACAGGTTTTCTCTGGAAACACCATATATTTT. Its protein is CASSGQVFSGNTIYF.

For the CDR3, the DNA is TGCGCCAGCAGCCAGGAGACAGCGTTTGAAGCTTTCTTT. Amino acids: CASSQETAFEAFF. The chain joins TRBV4-3 to TRBJ1-1, with TRBD1 as a possible D gene (5 bases). CDR1 and CDR2 from the germline V gene are LGHNA and YSLEER. The CDR3 length is 13 residues. V gave up 3 bases and J gave up 7 bases, with 12 bases separating them.

This clone has just a few counts. The V call is TRBV28, the J call TRBJ1-1, with unresolved D. Trimming left V 7 bases short and J 6 bases short, with 9 bases between. Germline values: CDR1 MDHEN, CDR2 SYDVKM. The CDR3 totals 11 residues. The CDR3: CASIGWPEAFF. In nucleotides, the CDR3 is TGTGCCAGCATTGGGTGGCCTGAAGCTTTCTTT.

The chain recombines TRBV5-6 with TRBJ2-2, with 8 bases matching TRBD1. There are 15 residues in the CDR3. V shed 4 bases, J shed 5 bases, and the junction held 7 bases outside the gene matches. Germline CDR1 is SGHDT and CDR2 is YYEEEE. The CDR3 nucleotides read TGTGCCAGCAGCCGTGGGACAGGTACAACCGGGGAGCTGTTTTTT. It codes for CASSRGTGTTGELFF.

This clone was seen more than once but under ten times. This chain connects TRBV5-4 to TRBJ1-6; 7 positions match TRBD1. Germline values: CDR1 SGHNT, CDR2 YYREEE (reference sequence). There are 16 residues in the CDR3. J lost 7 bases, V lost 3 bases, and 10 bases had no gene match. The DNA of the CDR3 is TGTGCCAGCAGCTCCCCAGCGACAGGGCCCAATTCACCCCTCCACTTT. This gives the protein CASSSPATGPNSPLHF.

V and J are TRBV9 and TRBJ2-7; 8 bases align to TRBD2. Germline-derived CDR1 and CDR2 are SGDLS and YYNGEE. Germline trimming cut 0 bases from V and 3 bases from J; bases unmatched to any gene: 5. The CDR3 is 15 residues long. The CDR3 DNA reads TGTGCCAGCAGCGTAGAGGTAGCGGGGTTCTACGAGCAGTACTTC. Its protein is CASSVEVAGFYEQYF. The entire variable domain, with the rest obtained from reference TRBV9 and TRBJ2-7, is as follows: DSGVTQTPKHLITATGQRVTLRCSPRSGDLSVYWYQQSLDQGLQFLIQYYNGEERAKGNILERFSAQQFPDLHSELNLSSLELGDSALYFCASSVEVAGFYEQYFGPGTRLTVT.

This clone was counted ten times or more. CDR3 coding DNA: TGTGCCAGCAGCAAAAAGTCAGGGACCTACGAGCAGTACTTC. It encodes CASSKKSGTYEQYF. V gene TRBV21-1 combines with J gene TRBJ2-7; TRBD1 was called by the table and not checked on the DNA. TRBV21-1 is marked as a pseudogene. The CDR3 loop spans 14 amino acids.